These 17 T cell receptor beta chains share one sample of origin, sequenced in a study of T cell responses to AZD1222 COVID-19 vaccine. The repertoire was sequenced with immunoSEQ multiplex PCR; TCRdb's copy has only in-frame clones and lacks some. The sample holds roughly 180,000 clones; 75% to 90% are singletons and the top ten take about 2.5%. This specimen consisted of peripheral blood, obtained on day 0 of AZD1222 vaccination. These receptors were taken from an adult in good health.

The rearrangement links TRBV15 to TRBJ1-3; TRBD1 is a possible D gene (6 bases). The CDR3 has 14 residues. CDR1 is LNHNV and CDR2 is YYDKDF in the germline V gene (reference sequence). V was cut by 3 bases and J by 1 base, with 7 bases left in between. This CDR3 is CATSSRGSGNTIYF. Here the CDR3 DNA reads TGTGCCACCAGCAGCAGGGGTTCTGGAAACACCATATATTTT.

V is TRBV11-3 and J is TRBJ1-1, with D perhaps matching TRBD1 (5 bases). Trimming took 2 bases from V and 1 from J, leaving 5 bases between them. The CDR3 runs to 13 residues. Germline-derived CDR1 and CDR2 are SGHNT and YENEEA. The CDR3 DNA reads TGTGCCAGCAGCTTAAGGGGGAACACTGAAGCTTTCTTT. It encodes CASSLRGNTEAFF.

The gene calls are TRBV19 and TRBJ1-5; 9 bases fit TRBD1. The trim removed 8 bases at V and 6 bases at J, leaving 5 bases unmatched. CDR3 length: 13 residues. Germline CDR1 is LNHDA and CDR2 is SQIVND (reference sequence). CDR3 coding DNA: TGTGCCAGTTCGGACAGGGGCAGTCAGCCCCAGCATTTT. This translates into CASSDRGSQPQHF.

V is TRBV7-2 and J is TRBJ2-3; D not certain. Germline V gene sequence: CDR1 SGHTA, CDR2 FQGNSA. Between the trimmed V and J ends, which lost 0 bases and 6 bases, there was a span of 7 bases. This CDR3 is built from 13 residues. Here the CDR3 reads CASSLARVDTQYF. For the CDR3, the DNA is TGTGCCAGCAGCTTAGCTCGGGTGGATACGCAGTATTTT.

The chain combines TRBV5-1 with TRBJ2-1; D call uncertain. With 0 bases removed from V and 6 bases from J, the gap between germline ends came to 10 bases. This CDR3 is built from 14 residues. The germline gives CDR1 SGHRS, CDR2 YFSETQ. CDR3 coding DNA: TGCGCCAGCAGCTTGGGCGTCGTAGGCAATGAGCAGTTCTTC. Its protein is CASSLGVVGNEQFF.

A remark on this clone: The sample has other DNA sequences that encode this CDR3 too. This chain connects TRBV18 to TRBJ1-1; possibly TRBD1 for D (5 bases). Germline V gives CDR1 KGHSH, CDR2 LQKENI. The CDR3 spans 15 residues. Trimming shortened V by 3 bases and J by 1 base, and 12 bases separated the two germline ends. The CDR3 nucleotides are TGTGCCAGCTCACCCTCGGGGGGGTGGAACACTGAAGCTTTCTTT. Translated: CASSPSGGWNTEAFF.

V is TRBV28 and J is TRBJ1-5; D possibly corresponds to TRBD1 (5 bases). The CDR3 extends over 16 amino acids. Germline V lookup: CDR1 MDHEN, CDR2 SYDVKM. The V end was cut by 1 base, the J end by 2 bases, with 12 bases between. CDR3 amino acids: CASSLYRGGGNQPQHF. The CDR3 region has the DNA TGTGCCAGCAGTTTATATCGGGGGGGAGGCAATCAGCCCCAGCATTTT.

The chain uses TRBV19 and TRBJ1-5; TRBD1 matches 8 bases. Trimming cost V 7 bases and J 0 bases; bases outside gene matches: 8. The CDR3 totals 16 residues. The V gene's germline CDR1 is LNHDA and CDR2 SQIVND (reference sequence). CDR3 in DNA: TGTGCCAGTACCTGGACAGGGAGCCCTAGCAATCAGCCCCAGCATTTT. Translating it yields CASTWTGSPSNQPQHF.

The chain uses TRBV20-1 and TRBJ1-2; a possible D gene is TRBD1 (6 bases). Trimming removed 0 bases at V and 13 bases at J, with 12 bases between. Germline V gene data show CDR1 as DFQATT and CDR2 as SNEGSKA (reference sequence). The CDR3 is 11 residues long. This chain's CDR3 is CSARDRGPCTF. In nucleotides, the CDR3 is TGCAGTGCTAGAGACAGGGGTCCCTGCACCTTC.

This clone was seen only once. The chain uses TRBV30 and TRBJ1-6; TRBD1 matches 8 bases. V shed 1 base and J 5 bases; nucleotides not matched to a gene: 4. Germline V gene lookup returns CDR1 GTSNPN and CDR2 SVGIG (reference sequence). The length of the CDR3 is 15 residues. The CDR3 region has the DNA TGTGCCTGGAGTGGCCGGACAGGGAATAATTCACCCCTCCACTTT. It specifies CAWSGRTGNNSPLHF.

The V and J genes are TRBV6-5 and TRBJ1-5, with D possibly matching TRBD1 (6 bases). The length of the CDR3 is 13 residues. V was clipped by 9 bases and J by 3 bases, with 12 bases between them. The germline V gene has CDR1 MNHEY and CDR2 SVGAGI. CDR3 coding DNA: TGTGCCAGTAAAAGACAGGTCAATCAGCCCCAGCATTTT. Amino acids: CASKRQVNQPQHF.

This sequence joins TRBV5-1 and TRBJ2-1; D is unresolved. V dropped 1 base and J dropped 6 bases, with 5 bases sitting between them. Germline values: CDR1 SGHRS, CDR2 YFSETQ. The CDR3 has 12 residues. CDR3 region: CASSLLGNEQFF. CDR3 coding DNA: TGCGCCAGCAGCTTGCTCGGCAATGAGCAGTTCTTC.

The chain combines TRBV4-2 with TRBJ2-1, with TRBD2 identical over 14 bases. J lost 2 bases, V lost 6 bases, and 9 bases had no gene match. The CDR3 length is 18 residues. Germline values: CDR1 LGHNA, CDR2 YNFKEQ. The CDR3 sequence is CASSSGTSGSVPYNEQFF. As DNA, the CDR3 is TGTGCCAGCAGTAGTGGGACTAGCGGGAGTGTCCCCTACAATGAGCAGTTCTTC.

The J gene is TRBJ1-3, the V gene TRBV5-1; D is possibly TRBD1 (6 bases). The CDR3 has 16 residues. Trimming pared 2 bases from V and 0 bases from J, leaving 12 bases between. CDR1 and CDR2 (germline): SGHRS, YFSETQ. Here the CDR3 reads CASSLQGPSSGNTIYF. Written as DNA, the CDR3 is TGCGCCAGCAGCTTACAGGGCCCGAGCTCTGGAAACACCATATATTTT.

The chain's CDR3 is CASSAWTSGSFSETQYF. CDR3 coding DNA: TGTGCCAGCAGCGCCTGGACTAGCGGGAGTTTCAGTGAGACCCAGTACTTC. The gene calls are TRBV9 and TRBJ2-5; 13 bases fit TRBD2. Per the germline V gene, CDR1 is SGDLS and CDR2 is YYNGEE. V dropped 3 bases and J dropped 5; count of bases not matched to a gene: 10. The CDR3 extends over 17 amino acids.

This chain joins TRBV19 and TRBJ1-2; no firm D call. In germline, CDR1 is LNHDA, CDR2 SQIVND (reference sequence). V was trimmed by 4 bases and J by 1 base, leaving 13 bases between them. The CDR3 length is 15 residues. This chain's CDR3 is CASSTLPRINYGYTF. The CDR3 nucleotides read TGTGCCAGTAGTACCCTACCGAGAATTAACTATGGCTACACCTTC.

This clone was observed once. The chain employs TRBV11-3 and TRBJ2-7; D might be TRBD2 (6 bases). The ends were cut back, 1 base at V and 2 bases at J, with 12 bases in the middle. In germline, CDR1 is SGHNT, CDR2 YENEEA. CDR3 length: 15 residues. The CDR3 DNA reads TGTGCCAGCAGCTTAGGTGCTAGCGAGGCCTACGAGCAGTACTTC. Translation gives CASSLGASEAYEQYF.